This passage covers 19 T cell receptor beta chains from one sample sequenced in a study of T-cell reconstitution after alpha-beta-depleted transplantation in children. Unique molecular identifiers were built into the TCRbeta library. In TCRdb, the PCR reads were re-called with MiXCR into one record per CDR3 protein. Of 60,000 to 80,000 distinct CDR3 sequences listed, 6% to 8.5% are singletons. The source material was PBMCs from the stem cell graft donor, sampled from the stem cell graft. The receptors derive from a human donor who donated a stem cell graft to a child with acute lymphoblastic leukemia.

The sample holds many counts of this clonotype. This chain joins TRBV6-5 and TRBJ1-2; 12 positions match TRBD1. Trimming took 0 bases from V and 8 from J; bases not matched to a gene: 7. The CDR3 covers 16 residues. In germline, CDR1 is MNHEY, CDR2 SVGAGI. The DNA for the CDR3 is TGTGCCAGCAGTTACTCAGGGGGACAGGGGGCGCAGGGCTACACCTTC. Translated: CASSYSGGQGAQGYTF.

This clonotype came up many times. The chain employs TRBV9 and TRBJ1-6; D ambiguous. CDR3 length: 14 amino acids. V shed 4 bases and J shed 4 bases, with 9 bases lying between them. CDR1 and CDR2 (germline): SGDLS, YYNGEE. The CDR3, as DNA: TGTGCCAGCAGCCCCGAGGGTTATAATTCACCCCTCCACTTT. Its protein product is CASSPEGYNSPLHF. The full variable domain, completed using reference TRBV9 and TRBJ1-6, is DSGVTQTPKHLITATGQRVTLRCSPRSGDLSVYWYQQSLDQGLQFLIQYYNGEERAKGNILERFSAQQFPDLHSELNLSSLELGDSALYFCASSPEGYNSPLHFGNGTRLTVT.

This clonotype came up many times. The chain combines TRBV7-9 with TRBJ2-1; 10 bases match TRBD2. Trimming at V came to 0 bases and at J to 3 bases, leaving 2 bases not matched to a gene. The CDR3 contains 16 residues. The germline CDR1 and CDR2 sequences are SEHNR and FQNEAQ (reference sequence). The chain's CDR3 is CASSLARTSGYNEQFF. In DNA form, the CDR3 reads TGTGCCAGCAGCTTAGCTAGGACTAGCGGCTACAATGAGCAGTTCTTC.

In its sample, this clonotype was seen many times. The chain joins TRBV10-2 to TRBJ2-3, with D hard to call. The CDR3 consists of 13 residues. In germline, CDR1 is WSHSY, CDR2 SAAADI. The V gene lost 7 bases and the J gene lost 0 bases, with 8 bases spanning the gap. The chain's CDR3 is CASIIPSTDTQYF. CDR3 coding DNA: TGCGCCAGCATAATACCGAGCACAGATACGCAGTATTTT.

This clonotype was observed many times. The chain employs TRBV28 and TRBJ2-2, with 9 bases matching TRBD2. Per the germline V gene, CDR1 is MDHEN and CDR2 is SYDVKM. V gave up 3 bases and J gave up 0 bases; unmatched junction bases: 8. The CDR3 covers 18 residues. The CDR3 is CASSFVSSGMTNTGELFF. The CDR3 region has the DNA TGTGCCAGCAGTTTCGTTTCTAGCGGGATGACGAACACCGGGGAGCTGTTTTTT.

Concerning this clonotype itself: Since a much larger clone is just one base distant, this may be a read error. The chain links TRBV7-3 to TRBJ1-1; D not resolved. Germline V gene sequence: CDR1 SGHTA, CDR2 FQGTGA. Trimming pared 3 bases from V and 5 bases from J, leaving 10 bases between. The CDR3 totals 13 residues. The CDR3 sequence is CASSFERGTEAFF. The CDR3 DNA follows: TGTGCCAGCAGCTTCGAACGAGGAACTGAAGCTTTCTTT. The full variable domain, with the rest looked up from reference TRBV7-3 and TRBJ1-1, is GAGVSQTPSNKVTEKGKYVELRCDPISGHTALYWYRQSLGQGPEFLIYFQGTGAADDSGLPNDRFFAVRPEGSVSTLKIQRTERGDSAVYLCASSFERGTEAFFGQGTRLTVV.

This clonotype occurred many times. The chain links TRBV27 to TRBJ2-3; possible D gene TRBD1, 6 bases. The CDR3 covers 15 residues. V gave up 4 bases and J gave up 1 base, with 12 bases separating them. The germline CDR1 and CDR2 sequences are MNHEY and SMNVEV (reference sequence). CDR3 bases: TGTGCCAGCAGTTCGTACAGGGTTGGCACAGATACGCAGTATTTT. This codes for CASSSYRVGTDTQYF.

In its sample, this clonotype was seen many times. The chain uses TRBV7-9 and TRBJ2-7; D not certain. Germline V CDR1 and CDR2: SEHNR, FQNEAQ (reference sequence). There are 13 residues in the CDR3. The V end was cut by 0 bases, the J end by 5 bases, with 8 bases between. The CDR3 DNA reads as TGTGCCAGCAGCTTAGCTACTCCTGACGAGCAGTACTTC. It translates to CASSLATPDEQYF.

Many counts were recorded for this clonotype. The chain employs TRBV6-5 and TRBJ2-7; 9 nucleotides agree with TRBD2. J gave up 3 bases and V 3 bases, and 6 bases lay outside the gene matches. Germline CDR1 MNHEY, CDR2 SVGAGI. The CDR3 consists of 15 residues. The CDR3 protein is CASSYGASGIYEQYF. The CDR3 DNA is TGTGCCAGCAGTTATGGGGCTAGCGGGATCTACGAGCAGTACTTC.

V gene TRBV5-1 combines with J gene TRBJ2-1; 10 bases align to TRBD1. This CDR3 has 16 amino acids. Germline CDR1 and CDR2: SGHRS and YFSETQ. Trimming took 6 bases from V and 4 from J; bases not matched to a gene: 10. The CDR3 DNA reads TGCGCCAGCAACGAACGGGACAGGGGAGGATACAATGAGCAGTTCTTC. Translated, it gives CASNERDRGGYNEQFF.

This clonotype is labeled medium-sized. The V call is TRBV3-1, the J call TRBJ2-5; D gene uncertain. Trimming left V 1 base short and J 6 bases short, with 6 bases between. The CDR3 loop spans 12 amino acids. Germline V gives CDR1 LGHDT, CDR2 YNNKEL (reference sequence). The DNA for the CDR3 is TGTGCCAGCAGCCAAGTCCGGAAGACCCAGTACTTC. It codes for CASSQVRKTQYF.

Many counts were recorded for this clonotype. The chain joins TRBV29-1 to TRBJ1-1; 9 bases match TRBD1. This CDR3 is 16 amino acids long. Unmatched junction bases numbered 14, after V lost 5 bases and J lost 4 bases. The germline V gene encodes CDR1 SQVTM and CDR2 ANQGSEA. The CDR3 DNA sequence: TGCAGCGTTTATAATCCCGGGACAGGGTGGAGCACTGAAGCTTTCTTT. This translates into CSVYNPGTGWSTEAFF.

The sample holds many counts of this clonotype. The chain combines TRBV20-1 with TRBJ2-1; TRBD2 matches 7 bases. The germline CDR1 and CDR2 sequences are DFQATT and SNEGSKA (reference sequence). The CDR3 contains 12 residues. CDR3 in amino acids: CSLSGQSNEQFF. The CDR3 DNA sequence: TGCAGCCTTAGCGGGCAGAGCAATGAGCAGTTCTTC.

This clonotype was counted many times. The rearrangement uses TRBV27 and TRBJ1-5; D ambiguous. Trimming took 6 bases from V and 3 from J, leaving 6 bases between them. CDR1 is MNHEY and CDR2 is SMNVEV in the germline V gene (reference sequence). The CDR3 consists of 12 residues. Written as DNA, the CDR3 is TGTGCCAGCAGCCGTCTCAATCAGCCCCAGCATTTT. Its translation is CASSRLNQPQHF.

Regarding this clonotype: One junction end disagrees with the germline gene, perhaps due to a read error. This chain connects TRBV5-5 to TRBJ1-1, with D uncertain. CDR1 and CDR2 (germline): SGHKS, YYEKEE (reference sequence). The CDR3 totals 11 residues. CDR3 in DNA: TGTGCCAGCAGCTTGGATCACGTCACGGCCTTT. This translates into CASSLDHVTAF. Drawing the rest from reference TRBV5-5 and TRBJ1-1, the complete variable domain is DAGVTQSPTHLIKTRGQQVTLRCSPISGHKSVSWYQQVLGQGPQFIFQYYEKEERGRGNFPDRFSARQFPNYSSELNVNALLLGDSALYLCASSLDHVTAFGQGTRLTVV.

In its sample, this clonotype was seen many times. This chain links TRBV12-3 or TRBV12-4 with TRBJ1-5; TRBD1 matches 8 bases. Trimming at V came to 5 bases and at J to 4 bases, leaving 4 bases not matched to a gene. CDR3 length: 14 amino acids. CDR3 in amino acids: CASSGTGWNQPQHF. DNA for the CDR3: TGTGCCAGCAGTGGGACAGGTTGGAATCAGCCCCAGCATTTT.

This clonotype was found many times. V gene TRBV5-6 combines with J gene TRBJ1-4; 11 bases are a match to TRBD1. In germline, CDR1 is SGHDT, CDR2 YYEEEE. J was trimmed by 7 bases and V by 3 bases; bases with no gene match: 5. The CDR3 loop spans 15 amino acids. CDR3: CASSSSGQGAEKLFF. The CDR3 DNA sequence: TGTGCCAGCAGCTCCTCCGGACAGGGGGCTGAAAAACTGTTTTTT. Together with reference TRBV5-6 and TRBJ1-4, the CDR3 gives the full variable domain: DAGVTQSPTHLIKTRGQQVTLRCSPKSGHDTVSWYQQALGQGPQFIFQYYEEEERQRGNFPDRFSGHQFPNYSSELNVNALLLGDSALYLCASSSSGQGAEKLFFGSGTQLSVL.

This clonotype was counted only a few times. The chain is built from TRBV5-6 and TRBJ2-3; TRBD2 aligns across 9 bases. V trimming: 7 bases; J trimming: 2 bases; junction bases outside the gene matches: 8. Germline loops: CDR1 SGHDT, CDR2 YYEEEE. This CDR3 contains 15 residues. DNA of the CDR3: TGTGCCAGCGCCCGGGTAGCGGGGGCCACAGATACGCAGTATTTT. The encoded protein is CASARVAGATDTQYF.

This clonotype was counted many times. V gene TRBV20-1 combines with J gene TRBJ2-4, with a possible D match to TRBD1 (6 bases). The ends were cut back, 3 bases at V and 0 bases at J, with 15 bases in the middle. The CDR3 is 16 amino acids. From germline, CDR1 is DFQATT and CDR2 SNEGSKA (reference sequence). CDR3 sequence reads: CSARPTGALAKNIQYF. The CDR3 bases are TGCAGTGCTAGGCCGACAGGCGCTCTAGCCAAAAACATTCAGTACTTC.